Following are 27 T cell receptor beta chains from one sample sequenced in a study of blood T cell repertoires in COVID-19. TCRdb keeps only in-frame clones here, not all; method: immunoSEQ multiplex PCR. The sample includes hundreds of thousands of clones, 88% of them seen just once. The sample taken for sequencing was peripheral blood. The receptors here all came from a woman in her 50s with COVID-19, enrolled during active disease.

J is TRBJ2-5 and V is TRBV29-1; 7 bases align to TRBD2. Germline-derived CDR1 and CDR2 are SQVTM and ANQGSEA. This CDR3 has 15 amino acids. The V and J ends lost 8 bases and 5 bases, in that order; junction bases with no gene match: 17. CDR3 in DNA: TGCAGCTTCCGGGGAGGGGACTTCAAGGGGGAGACCCAGTACTTC. Translated, it gives CSFRGGDFKGETQYF.

CDR3 amino acids: CASSIQNTGELFF. DNA for the CDR3: TGTGCCAGCAGTATCCAGAACACCGGGGAGCTGTTTTTT. V gene TRBV28 combines with J gene TRBJ2-2; D gene ambiguous. V lost 5 bases to trimming and J lost 1 base, with 5 bases between them. The germline V gene has CDR1 MDHEN and CDR2 SYDVKM. The CDR3 is 13 residues long.

This chain uses TRBV6-2 or TRBV6-3 with TRBJ2-5; D perhaps matches TRBD2 (5 bases). Germline V gene lookup returns CDR1 MNHEY and CDR2 SVGEGT. The CDR3 is made up of 14 amino acids. V was shortened by 0 bases and J by 3 bases, with 8 bases between the two germline ends. The CDR3 sequence is CASSYSGGEETQYF. The CDR3 DNA sequence: TGTGCCAGCAGTTACTCAGGAGGCGAAGAGACCCAGTACTTC.

The V and J genes are TRBV19 and TRBJ1-5; D is ambiguous. Germline-derived CDR1 and CDR2 are LNHDA and SQIVND (reference sequence). The CDR3 runs to 16 residues. Between the trimmed V and J ends, which lost 4 bases and 0 bases, there was a span of 13 bases. CDR3: CASSNDGDTSNQPQHF. In DNA, the CDR3 is TGTGCCAGTAGTAATGATGGCGACACTAGCAATCAGCCCCAGCATTTT.

The chain recombines TRBV29-1 with TRBJ1-2, with 7 bases that match TRBD1. V shed 6 bases, J shed 6 bases, and the junction held 13 bases outside the gene matches. The CDR3 is made up of 14 amino acids. Germline V gives CDR1 SQVTM, CDR2 ANQGSEA. This chain's CDR3 is CSVGLNRGGNGYTF. The CDR3 DNA follows: TGCAGCGTGGGCCTGAACAGGGGCGGCAATGGCTACACCTTC.

The V call is TRBV30, the J call TRBJ2-2, with 7 bases identical to TRBD1. V shed 6 bases and J 5 bases; nucleotides not matched to a gene: 9. Germline V gives CDR1 GTSNPN, CDR2 SVGIG (reference sequence). The CDR3 has 14 residues. The CDR3 spells CACSMGQLTGELFF. CDR3 sequence (DNA): TGTGCCTGTTCGATGGGACAGTTGACCGGGGAGCTGTTTTTT.

V and J are TRBV12-3 or TRBV12-4 and TRBJ2-1; 11 bases map to TRBD2. The CDR3 contains 12 residues. The V segment lost 9 bases and the J segment 8 bases; nucleotides outside the gene matches: 3. The CDR3 sequence is CASSGGADEQFF. Here the CDR3 DNA reads TGTGCCAGTAGCGGGGGGGCAGATGAGCAGTTCTTC.

The chain uses TRBV27 and TRBJ1-2, with a tentative D call TRBD1 (5 bases). The CDR3 extends over 14 amino acids. Germline V CDR1 and CDR2: MNHEY, SMNVEV (reference sequence). Trimming pared 6 bases from V and 3 bases from J, leaving 14 bases between. CDR3 sequence reads: CASRRITGDYGYTF. CDR3 nucleotide sequence: TGTGCCAGCAGGCGAATAACGGGGGACTATGGCTACACCTTC.

A few counts support this clone. J is TRBJ1-5 and V is TRBV4-1, with D perhaps matching TRBD1 (5 bases). The V and J ends lost 3 bases and 11 bases respectively, with 14 bases between them. The CDR3 runs to 13 residues. CDR1 MGHRA and CDR2 YSYEKL come from the germline V gene. CDR3 nucleotides: TGCGCCAGCAGCCAGGCCCAGGGAGGCACCCAGCATTTT. Encoded protein: CASSQAQGGTQHF.

The J gene is TRBJ1-2, the V gene TRBV19, with TRBD1 as a possible D gene (5 bases). The CDR3 is 11 amino acids. Germline CDR1 and CDR2: LNHDA and SQIVND (reference sequence). V shed 6 bases and J shed 8 bases, with 10 bases lying between them. The CDR3 sequence is CASRRGKGYTF. As DNA, the CDR3 is TGTGCCAGTAGAAGGGGTAAGGGCTACACCTTC.

V and J are TRBV29-1 and TRBJ1-1, with 8 bases fitting TRBD1. The CDR3 spans 13 residues. CDR1 and CDR2 (germline): SQVTM, ANQGSEA. V trimming: 3 bases; J trimming: 6 bases; junction bases outside the gene matches: 6. DNA of the CDR3: TGCAGCGTTGATAGCCAGGGGGCCGCTGAAGCTTTCTTT. It specifies CSVDSQGAAEAFF.

This clone was seen just once. The chain recombines TRBV6-5 with TRBJ1-2; 8 bases match TRBD1. The CDR3 totals 14 residues. Germline CDR1 reads MNHEY; CDR2 reads SVGAGI. Trimming removed 6 bases from V and 4 bases from J; junction bases left unmatched: 7. CDR3 sequence (DNA): TGTGCCAGCAGACCCCTGACAGGGGTCTATGGCTACACCTTC. Translated: CASRPLTGVYGYTF.

The chain recombines TRBV19 with TRBJ2-6; TRBD1 matches 9 bases. V lost 1 base and J lost 4; bases outside the gene matches: 8. The germline V gene has CDR1 LNHDA and CDR2 SQIVND (reference sequence). The CDR3 is made up of 18 amino acids. The CDR3 loop is CASSIARDRDPGANVLTF. In DNA form, the CDR3 reads TGTGCCAGTAGTATAGCCCGGGACAGGGATCCAGGGGCCAACGTCCTGACTTTC. The variable domain in full, completed from reference TRBV19 and TRBJ2-6, reads DGGITQSPKYLFRKEGQNVTLSCEQNLNHDAMYWYRQDPGQGLRLIYYSQIVNDFQKGDIAEGYSVSREKKESFPLTVTSAQKNPTAFYLCASSIARDRDPGANVLTFGAGSRLTVL.

The CDR3 loop reads CASSPSGVNYGYTF. The CDR3, as DNA: TGTGCCAGCAGCCCTAGCGGTGTTAACTATGGCTACACCTTC. This chain connects TRBV11-2 to TRBJ1-2; D is undetermined. Trimming took 5 bases from V and 1 from J, leaving 11 bases between them. Germline CDR1 and CDR2: SGHAT and FQNNGV. This CDR3 region has 14 residues.

This rearrangement joins TRBV5-6 to TRBJ1-3, with D maybe TRBD1 (5 bases). This CDR3 spans 14 amino acids. With 4 bases removed from V and 0 bases from J, the gap between germline ends came to 8 bases. Per germline, CDR1 SGHDT and CDR2 YYEEEE. The CDR3 DNA sequence: TGTGCCAGCAGCCCAGGGTTCTCTGGAAACACCATATATTTT. Its protein product is CASSPGFSGNTIYF.

The chain links TRBV11-1 to TRBJ2-3; 9 positions match TRBD2. Germline lookup yields CDR1 SGHAT and CDR2 FQDESV (reference sequence). The CDR3 contains 15 residues. V lost 1 base to trimming and J lost 7 bases; unmatched junction nucleotides: 6. The CDR3 region has the DNA TGTGCCAGCAGCTTAGGAGCGGGGGGCCAATATACGCAGTATTTT. Translation: CASSLGAGGQYTQYF.

The chain recombines TRBV7-7 with TRBJ1-2; 8 bases match TRBD1. After removal of 3 bases from V and 0 bases from J, the junction contained 3 bases not matched to a gene. This CDR3 spans 15 amino acids. Germline CDR1 and CDR2: SSHAT and FNYEAQ (reference sequence). The CDR3 region has the DNA TGTGCCAGCAGCTTCGCACAGGGGGCTAACTATGGCTACACCTTC. Protein sequence: CASSFAQGANYGYTF.

V usage is TRBV10-3 and J usage is TRBJ1-2; D remains unclear. Germline V gene lookup returns CDR1 ENHRY and CDR2 SYGVKD. This CDR3 spans 15 amino acids. The ends were cut back, 0 bases at V and 2 bases at J, with 10 bases in the middle. The CDR3 region is CAISESTTSNYGYTF. CDR3 sequence (DNA): TGTGCCATCAGTGAGTCGACAACTTCAAACTATGGCTACACCTTC.

The chain couples TRBV30 to TRBJ1-1; D ambiguous. Germline V CDR1 and CDR2: GTSNPN, SVGIG (reference sequence). The CDR3 has 11 residues. Between the trimmed V and J ends, which lost 3 bases and 8 bases, there was a span of 10 bases. CDR3 in DNA: TGTGCCTGGAGCTTACTATACGAAGCTTTCTTT. It encodes CAWSLLYEAFF.

The J gene is TRBJ2-3, the V gene TRBV25-1, with D possibly matching TRBD2 (5 bases). CDR1 and CDR2 (germline): MGHDK, SYGVNS. The CDR3 covers 15 residues. Trimming took off 3 bases at V and 0 bases at J, with 10 bases between the two ends. The CDR3 sequence: CASSEGSASTDTQYF. CDR3 nucleotides: TGTGCCAGCAGTGAGGGGAGCGCCAGCACAGATACGCAGTATTTT.

The chain carries TRBV3-1 (or the pseudogene TRBV3-2) and TRBJ1-1; D is uncertain. In germline, CDR1 is LGHDT, CDR2 YNNKEL (reference sequence). Trimming removed 3 bases at V and 6 bases at J, with 14 bases between. This CDR3 region has 14 residues. Written as DNA, the CDR3 is TGTGCCAGCAGCCAGGGCATCCTGAGGGCTGAAGCTTTCTTT. Encoded protein: CASSQGILRAEAFF.

The V gene is TRBV3-1 (or the pseudogene TRBV3-2), the J gene TRBJ2-1; 11 bases line up with TRBD2. CDR3 length equals 16 residues. Germline V gene lookup returns CDR1 LGHDT and CDR2 YNNKEL (reference sequence). The ends lost 1 base at V and 8 bases at J; junction bases unmatched: 7. CDR3 nucleotide sequence: TGTGCCAGCAGCCAAGTGTTAGCGGGGGGGCCCGATGAGCAGTTCTTC. It codes for CASSQVLAGGPDEQFF.

The chain recombines TRBV10-2 with TRBJ1-3; 7 positions match TRBD1. CDR1 is WSHSY, CDR2 SAAADI, per germline. The CDR3 extends over 14 amino acids. V shed 6 bases, J shed 5 bases, and the junction held 7 bases outside the gene matches. The CDR3 loop reads CASRRDRDRNTIYF. CDR3 in DNA: TGCGCCAGCAGGCGAGACAGGGACCGAAACACCATATATTTT.

In its sample, this clone was seen a few times. The V call is TRBV11-1, the J call TRBJ2-3, with a weak D call TRBD2 (6 bases). The germline gives CDR1 SGHAT, CDR2 FQDESV (reference sequence). The CDR3 length is 15 residues. Trimming took off 3 bases at V and 5 bases at J, with 15 bases between the two ends. CDR3 in DNA: TGTGCCAGCAGCTTGCGGGGTTGGGTCGAAGATACGCAGTATTTT. This codes for CASSLRGWVEDTQYF.

The genes are TRBV5-1 and TRBJ1-1; TRBD1 matches at 8 bases. The J segment lost 1 base and the V segment lost 3 bases, leaving 8 bases of the junction unmatched. Germline assignment: CDR1 SGHRS and CDR2 YFSETQ. CDR3 length: 16 amino acids. The CDR3 DNA reads as TGCGCCAGCAGCTCCAGGACAGGGATTGGGAACACTGAAGCTTTCTTT. It encodes CASSSRTGIGNTEAFF.

This clone showed up just once. This chain connects TRBV6-5 to TRBJ1-2; a possible D gene is TRBD1 (5 bases). V was clipped by 7 bases and J by 8 bases, with 20 bases between them. Germline lookup yields CDR1 MNHEY and CDR2 SVGAGI. The CDR3 spans 14 residues. CDR3 nucleotide sequence: TGTGCCAGCAACTCAGTCGGAGGGACCGGAGGCTACACCTTC. Translated: CASNSVGGTGGYTF.

This chain joins TRBV5-4 and TRBJ2-5; TRBD1 matches 7 bases. Germline V gene sequence: CDR1 SGHNT, CDR2 YYREEE (reference sequence). The V gene end was trimmed by 2 bases and the J gene end by 2 bases; junction bases not matched to a gene: 3. The CDR3 sequence is 14 residues long. Here the CDR3 reads CASSFTGAQETQYF. CDR3 DNA sequence: TGTGCCAGCAGCTTTACAGGGGCACAAGAGACCCAGTACTTC. Looking up the rest from reference TRBV5-4 and TRBJ2-5 gives the full variable domain: ETGVTQSPTHLIKTRGQQVTLRCSSQSGHNTVSWYQQALGQGPQFIFQYYREEENGRGNFPPRFSGLQFPNYSSELNVNALELDDSALYLCASSFTGAQETQYFGPGTRLLVL.